This TCR beta chain was profiled in a study of Graves' ophthalmopathy and Graves' hyperthyroidism. Whole-study context: If no ophthalmopathy appeared within 18 months of follow-up, hyperthyroidism was termed stable.

Germline V gives CDR1 LNHDA, CDR2 SQIVND (reference sequence). The CDR3 extends over 13 amino acids. Scientists amplified the TCR beta CDR3 regions from RNA transcripts. First-round RT-PCR with HTBI primers preceded a second-round multiplex PCR. One entry per CDR3 protein, called by TCRdb with MiXCR from the multiplex PCR reads. Of roughly 600,000 distinct CDR3 sequences in the sample, about two fifths were seen once. The hyperthyroidism patients, aged 18 to 65, had been newly diagnosed, with under 2 months' duration. On this clonotype: Its antigen is still unknown. A single base separates this from a much larger clone, so it may be a read error.

Broader study findings: With just under 90% sensitivity and approximately 79% specificity, a 13-signature model separated ophthalmopathy from stable hyperthyroidism.

The chain has TRBV19 and TRBJ1-1, with no clear D. Input material: peripheral blood or thyroid tissue (not recorded which). The source is an adult man with Graves' hyperthyroidism. The CDR3 nucleotides are TGTGCCAGTAGTATCATCAGGAACACTGGAGCTTTCTTT. Translation gives CASSIIRNTGAFF. Full variable domain (outside the CDR3, taken from reference TRBV19 and TRBJ1-1): DGGITQSPKYLFRKEGQNVTLSCEQNLNHDAMYWYRQDPGQGLRLIYYSQIVNDFQKGDIAEGYSVSREKKESFPLTVTSAQKNPTAFYLCASSIIRNTGAFFGQGTRLTVV.